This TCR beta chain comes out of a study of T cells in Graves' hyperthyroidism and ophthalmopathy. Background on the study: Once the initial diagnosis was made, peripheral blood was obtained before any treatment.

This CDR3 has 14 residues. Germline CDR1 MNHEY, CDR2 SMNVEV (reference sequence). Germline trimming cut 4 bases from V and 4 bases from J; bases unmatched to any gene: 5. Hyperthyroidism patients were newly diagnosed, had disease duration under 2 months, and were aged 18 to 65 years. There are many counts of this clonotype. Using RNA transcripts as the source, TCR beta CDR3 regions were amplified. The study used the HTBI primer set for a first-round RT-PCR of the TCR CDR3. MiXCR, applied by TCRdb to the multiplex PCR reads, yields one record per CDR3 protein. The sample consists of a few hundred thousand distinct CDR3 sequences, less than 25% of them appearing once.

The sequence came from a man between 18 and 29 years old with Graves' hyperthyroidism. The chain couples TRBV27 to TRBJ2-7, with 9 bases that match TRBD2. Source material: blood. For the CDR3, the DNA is TGTGCCAGCAGTTCCGTTACTAGCGGGTACGAGCAGTACTTC. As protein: CASSSVTSGYEQYF.